This TCR beta chain stems from a study of chemoradiotherapy in HPV16-positive cancers. Study context: Candidate HPV-specific clones and shared TCR motifs came from a couple of HPV16-positive patients. General study points: During treatment, candidate HPV-specific clones and E7-related motifs expanded in tumor.

The germline gives CDR1 GTSNPN, CDR2 SVGIG (reference sequence). CDR3 length: 15 residues. V lost 0 bases, J lost 6 bases, and 8 bases stayed unmatched. Remarks on this clone: Its antigen is undetermined.

Measured with immunoSEQ multiplex PCR; TCRdb has only the in-frame clones, and not every one. Here the sample spans a few thousand clones, approximately 75% being singletons. Over chemoradiotherapy, repertoires were sampled more than once. Sequenced material: tumor tissue, taken from a patient who underwent chemoradiotherapy. This clonotype was sampled from a human donor with HPV-associated anogenital cancer. The chain carries TRBV30 and TRBJ2-5, with 9 nucleotides matching TRBD2. CDR3 in amino acids: CAWSVQLAGTKTQYF. Written as DNA, the CDR3 is TGTGCCTGGAGTGTCCAGCTAGCGGGGACGAAGACCCAGTACTTC.